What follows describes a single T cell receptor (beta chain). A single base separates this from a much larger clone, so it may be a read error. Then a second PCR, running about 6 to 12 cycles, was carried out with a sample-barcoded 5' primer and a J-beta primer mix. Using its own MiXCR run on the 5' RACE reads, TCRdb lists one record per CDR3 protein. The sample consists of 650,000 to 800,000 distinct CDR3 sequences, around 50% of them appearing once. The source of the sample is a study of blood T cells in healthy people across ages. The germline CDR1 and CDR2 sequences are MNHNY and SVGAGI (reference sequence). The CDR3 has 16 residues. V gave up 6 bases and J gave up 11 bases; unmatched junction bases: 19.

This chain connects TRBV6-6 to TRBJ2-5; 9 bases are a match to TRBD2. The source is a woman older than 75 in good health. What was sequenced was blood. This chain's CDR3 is CASSFNPSGKYNEQYF. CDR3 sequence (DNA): TGTGCCAGCAGCTTCAACCCTAGCGGGAAGTACAATGAGCAGTACTTC.